The source of this T cell receptor beta chain is a study of blood T cell repertoires in COVID-19. On the study more broadly: There were acute and convalescent COVID-19 samples, and they came from the United States, Italy and Spain. The analysed material was cDNA or gDNA that came from T cells, B-cell-depleted T cells, or PBMCs.

Germline V CDR1 and CDR2: MNHEY, SMNVEV (reference sequence). The CDR3 runs 17 residues. V dropped 3 bases and J dropped 7; count of bases not matched to a gene: 10. Original processing notes: Amplification of reference gene primers provided the estimated nucleated cell counts. Here immunoSEQ multiplex PCR was the method, and the copy in TCRdb shows in-frame clones only, minus some. D and trimming were read from the DNA, whereas the V and J calls and clone size are those reported in that table. Among under 65,000 clones listed, around 87% were seen once. Seattle patients were enrolled during active infection and followed longitudinally.

The sample consisted of peripheral blood. The receptor was isolated from a woman aged 55-69 years with COVID-19, enrolled during active disease. J is TRBJ2-2 and V is TRBV27; 11 bases match TRBD2. Here the CDR3 reads CASSFLTSGKNRGELFF. CDR3 in DNA: TGTGCCAGCAGTTTCTTGACTAGCGGGAAAAACCGCGGGGAGCTGTTTTTT.